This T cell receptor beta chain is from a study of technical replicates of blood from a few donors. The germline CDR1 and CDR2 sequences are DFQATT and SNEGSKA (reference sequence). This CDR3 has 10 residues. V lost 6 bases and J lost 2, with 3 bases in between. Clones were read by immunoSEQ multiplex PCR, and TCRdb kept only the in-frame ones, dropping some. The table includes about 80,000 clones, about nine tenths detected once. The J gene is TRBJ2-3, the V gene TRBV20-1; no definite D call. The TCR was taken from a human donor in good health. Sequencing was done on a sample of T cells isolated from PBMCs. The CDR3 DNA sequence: TGCAGTGCCTACACAGATACGCAGTATTTT. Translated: CSAYTDTQYF.